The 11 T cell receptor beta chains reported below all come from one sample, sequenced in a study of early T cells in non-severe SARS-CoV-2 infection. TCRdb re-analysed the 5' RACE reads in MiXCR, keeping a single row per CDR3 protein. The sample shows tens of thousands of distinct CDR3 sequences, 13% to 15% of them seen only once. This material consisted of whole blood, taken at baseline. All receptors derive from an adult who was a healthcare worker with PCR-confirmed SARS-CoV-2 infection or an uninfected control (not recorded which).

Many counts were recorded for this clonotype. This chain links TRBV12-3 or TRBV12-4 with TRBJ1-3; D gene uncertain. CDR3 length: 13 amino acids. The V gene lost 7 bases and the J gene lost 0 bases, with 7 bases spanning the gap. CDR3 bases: TGTGCCAGCATTCATGACTCTGGAAACACCATATATTTT. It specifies CASIHDSGNTIYF.

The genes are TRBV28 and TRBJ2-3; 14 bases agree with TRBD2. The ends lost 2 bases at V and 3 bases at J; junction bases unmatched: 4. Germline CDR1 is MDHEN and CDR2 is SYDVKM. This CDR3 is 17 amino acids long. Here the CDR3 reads CASSLPGLAGATDTQYF. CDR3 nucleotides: TGTGCCAGCAGTTTACCGGGACTAGCGGGAGCTACAGATACGCAGTATTTT.

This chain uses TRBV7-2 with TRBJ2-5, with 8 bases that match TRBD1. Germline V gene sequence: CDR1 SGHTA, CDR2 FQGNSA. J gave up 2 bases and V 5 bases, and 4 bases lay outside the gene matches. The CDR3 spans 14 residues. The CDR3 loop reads CASSVNRGQETQYF. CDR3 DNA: TGTGCCAGCAGCGTCAACAGGGGGCAAGAGACCCAGTACTTC.

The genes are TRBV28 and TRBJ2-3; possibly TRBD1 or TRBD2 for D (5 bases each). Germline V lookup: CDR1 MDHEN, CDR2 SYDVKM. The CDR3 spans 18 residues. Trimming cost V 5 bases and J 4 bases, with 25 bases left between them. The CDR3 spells CASSPTRLGTLEADTQYF. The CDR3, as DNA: TGTGCCAGCAGTCCAACAAGACTCGGGACGTTGGAGGCAGATACGCAGTATTTT.

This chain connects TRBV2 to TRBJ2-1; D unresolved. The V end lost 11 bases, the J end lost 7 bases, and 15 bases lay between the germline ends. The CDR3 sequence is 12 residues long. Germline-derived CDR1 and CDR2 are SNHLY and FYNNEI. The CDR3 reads CALGPERNEQFF. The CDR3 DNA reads TGTGCCTTGGGCCCCGAGAGGAATGAGCAGTTCTTC.

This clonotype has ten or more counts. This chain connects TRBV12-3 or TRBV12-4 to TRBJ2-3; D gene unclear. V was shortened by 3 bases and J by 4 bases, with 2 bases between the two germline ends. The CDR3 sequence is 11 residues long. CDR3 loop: CASSFADTQYF. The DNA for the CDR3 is TGTGCCAGCAGTTTTGCAGATACGCAGTATTTT.

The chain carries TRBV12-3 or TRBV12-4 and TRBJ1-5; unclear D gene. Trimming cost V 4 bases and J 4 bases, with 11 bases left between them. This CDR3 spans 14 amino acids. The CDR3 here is CASSSGLGNQPQHF. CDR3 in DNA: TGTGCCAGCAGTTCCGGACTGGGGAATCAGCCCCAGCATTTT.

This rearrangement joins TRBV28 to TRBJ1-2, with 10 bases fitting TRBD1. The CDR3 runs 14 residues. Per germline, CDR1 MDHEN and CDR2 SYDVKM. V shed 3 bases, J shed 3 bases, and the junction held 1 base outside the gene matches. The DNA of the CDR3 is TGTGCCAGCAGTTTCGGGACAGGGGACTATGGCTACACCTTC. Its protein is CASSFGTGDYGYTF.

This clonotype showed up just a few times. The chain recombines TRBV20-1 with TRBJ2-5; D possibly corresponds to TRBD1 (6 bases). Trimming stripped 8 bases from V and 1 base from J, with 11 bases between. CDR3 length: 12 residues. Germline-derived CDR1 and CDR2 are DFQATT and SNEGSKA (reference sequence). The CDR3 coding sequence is TGCAGTTGGGGGACACCCCAAGAGACCCAGTACTTC. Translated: CSWGTPQETQYF.

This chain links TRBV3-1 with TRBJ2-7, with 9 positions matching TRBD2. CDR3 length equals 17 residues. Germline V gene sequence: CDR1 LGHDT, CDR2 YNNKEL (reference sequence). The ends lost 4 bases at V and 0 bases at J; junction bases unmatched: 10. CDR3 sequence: CASSRGGSGRISYEQYF. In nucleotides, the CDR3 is TGTGCCAGCAGCCGTGGCGGTAGCGGGAGAATCTCCTACGAGCAGTACTTC.

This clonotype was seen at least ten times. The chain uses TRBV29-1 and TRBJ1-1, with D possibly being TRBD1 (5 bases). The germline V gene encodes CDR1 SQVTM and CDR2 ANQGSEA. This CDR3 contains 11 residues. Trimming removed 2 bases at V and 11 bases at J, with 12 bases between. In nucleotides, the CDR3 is TGCAGCGTTGAACAGGACATCCTGGCTTTCTTT. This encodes CSVEQDILAFF.